A selection of T cell receptor beta chains follows, all from one sample in a study of identical twins. A single record per CDR3 protein comes from TCRdb applying MiXCR to the 5' RACE reads. The sample has about 660,000 distinct CDR3 sequences, 8.5% to 9% seen once; the top ten hold approximately 0.94%. The same data also contributed to another study, on yellow fever vaccine responses in identical twins.

Sequencing was performed on PBMCs. The source of these receptors is a young woman in good health. The CDR3 runs from the conserved cysteine through the conserved F or W. Each record gives: V gene, D gene, clone size, J gene, CDR3 protein, CDR3 DNA. D genes are given only for firm matches. For some rows the clone size is stated as once, few or many, or as a class when expanded; others skip it.

>TRBV12-3/TRBV12-4|TRBD1|many|TRBJ1-2
CASSSTGSTWAYGYTF
TGTGCCAGCAGTTCGACAGGGTCTACCTGGGCTTATGGCTACACCTTC
>TRBV4-1|TRBD1|NA|TRBJ2-5
CASSQVRRDRWGETQYF
TGCGCCAGCAGCCAAGTACGCCGGGACAGATGGGGGGAGACCCAGTACTTC
>TRBV9|NA|few|TRBJ2-1
CASSVDLRKRYNEQFF
TGTGCCAGCAGCGTAGACTTACGGAAGAGGTACAATGAGCAGTTCTTC
>TRBV20-1|NA|NA|TRBJ2-7
CSARDLAQGHEQYF
TGCAGTGCTAGAGATTTGGCCCAAGGCCACGAGCAGTACTTC
>TRBV3-1|NA|few|TRBJ2-1
CASSPPGAAGNEQFF
TGTGCCAGCAGCCCACCAGGGGCAGCAGGCAATGAGCAGTTCTTC
>TRBV28|NA|few|TRBJ2-6
CASSRQTSGANVLTF
TGTGCCAGCAGTCGACAGACCTCTGGGGCCAACGTCCTGACTTTC
>TRBV6-2/TRBV6-3|TRBD2|NA|TRBJ2-1
CASSYRTSGRANEQFF
TGTGCCAGCAGTTACCGGACTAGCGGGAGAGCCAATGAGCAGTTCTTC
>TRBV7-2|TRBD2|many|TRBJ2-7
CASSIGLAETYEQYF
TGTGCCAGCAGCATCGGACTAGCAGAGACCTACGAGCAGTACTTC
>TRBV14|NA|few|TRBJ1-6
CASSQELGLNSPLHF
TGTGCCAGCAGCCAAGAGTTAGGCCTTAATTCACCCCTCCACTTT
>TRBV28|NA|few|TRBJ2-5
CASSLFQAGLVETQYF
TGTGCCAGCAGTTTATTTCAGGCAGGACTCGTGGAGACCCAGTACTTC
>TRBV12-3/TRBV12-4|NA|few|TRBJ1-5
CASSFDVTNQPQHF
TGTGCCAGCAGTTTTGACGTCACCAATCAGCCCCAGCATTTT
>TRBV5-1|NA|many|TRBJ2-7
CASSFGGDYEQYF
TGCGCCAGCAGCTTCGGGGGAGACTACGAGCAGTACTTC
>TRBV10-2|TRBD1|few|TRBJ2-7
CASSEGTGLSYEQYF
TGCGCCAGCAGTGAAGGGACAGGTTTGTCCTACGAGCAGTACTTC
>TRBV25-1|NA|many|TRBJ2-7
CASSEPGGRAYEQYF
TGTGCCAGCAGTGAACCGGGCGGCCGGGCATACGAGCAGTACTTC
>TRBV7-9|TRBD2|many|TRBJ2-3
CASRRLASTDTQYF
TGTGCCAGCAGACGACTAGCGAGCACAGATACGCAGTATTTT
>TRBV12-3/TRBV12-4|TRBD1|many|TRBJ2-3
CASRDRGTQYF
TGTGCCAGCAGGGACAGGGGGACGCAGTATTTT
>TRBV9|TRBD1|few|TRBJ2-5
CASSEGQGSETQYF
TGTGCCAGCAGCGAAGGACAGGGTTCGGAGACCCAGTACTTC
>TRBV4-3|NA|NA|TRBJ2-3
CASSQDWRDTQYF
TGCGCCAGCAGCCAAGATTGGAGGGATACGCAGTATTTT
>TRBV28|TRBD1|many|TRBJ2-3
CASSQDRGGDTQYF
TGTGCCAGCAGTCAAGACAGGGGTGGTGATACGCAGTATTTT
>TRBV29-1|TRBD2|few|TRBJ2-1
CSVLGPSGTSGSSYNEQFF
TGCAGCGTTCTTGGACCGTCCGGGACTAGCGGGAGCTCCTACAATGAGCAGTTCTTC
>TRBV5-1|NA|NA|TRBJ2-6
CASSLNGVPGANVLTF
TGCGCCAGCAGCTTGAACGGAGTCCCTGGGGCCAACGTCCTGACTTTC
>TRBV12-5|NA|few|TRBJ2-1
CASASSHNEQFF
TGTGCTAGTGCGTCTTCCCACAATGAGCAGTTCTTC
>TRBV11-1|TRBD2|NA|TRBJ2-2
CASSTGTSGRNTGELFF
TGTGCCAGCAGCACCGGGACTAGCGGGAGGAACACCGGGGAGCTGTTTTTT
>TRBV7-2|NA|few|TRBJ2-3
CASSLGIEALSTDTQYF
TGTGCCAGCAGCTTAGGTATTGAGGCGCTTAGCACAGATACGCAGTATTTT
>TRBV4-3|NA|many|TRBJ2-3
CASSQDMADGADTQYF
TGCGCCAGCAGCCAAGATATGGCAGATGGGGCAGATACGCAGTATTTT
>TRBV6-2/TRBV6-3|NA|NA|TRBJ1-2
CASSAQTGYGYTF
TGTGCCAGCAGTGCCCAGACAGGCTATGGCTACACCTTC
>TRBV2|NA|few|TRBJ2-4
CASRIDSDWDIQYF
TGTGCCAGCAGGATTGACAGTGACTGGGACATTCAGTACTTC
>TRBV20-1|NA|few|TRBJ1-2
CSADDGGYGYTF
TGCAGTGCTGACGACGGGGGCTATGGCTACACCTTC
>TRBV28|NA|NA|TRBJ2-3
CASSAPADTQYF
TGTGCCAGCAGTGCTCCAGCAGATACGCAGTATTTT
>TRBV7-9|NA|many|TRBJ2-3
CASSLLPTRPDTQYF
TGTGCCAGCAGCTTACTGCCTACTCGTCCAGATACGCAGTATTTT
>TRBV20-1|TRBD1|few|TRBJ2-7
CSALSGQERDYEQYF
TGCAGTGCTCTTTCGGGACAGGAGAGGGACTACGAGCAGTACTTC
>TRBV6-2/TRBV6-3|NA|NA|TRBJ1-2
CASQSPSYGYTF
TGTGCCAGCCAGTCTCCAAGCTATGGCTACACCTTC
>TRBV29-1|TRBD1|many|TRBJ2-2
CSVKPDRDTGELFF
TGCAGCGTCAAACCCGACAGGGACACCGGGGAGCTGTTTTTT
>TRBV7-8|NA|NA|TRBJ2-7
CASSLGQGPIYEQYF
TGTGCCAGCAGCTTAGGTCAGGGCCCTATCTACGAGCAGTACTTC
>TRBV10-3|NA|few|TRBJ1-1
CAISGGPLDPEAFF
TGTGCCATCAGCGGTGGGCCTTTGGACCCTGAAGCTTTCTTT
>TRBV7-2|NA|many|TRBJ2-3
CASSFQPMSGDTQYF
TGTGCCAGCAGCTTTCAGCCCATGTCGGGAGATACGCAGTATTTT
>TRBV28|NA|few|TRBJ2-5
CASSFGNRWYQETQYF
TGTGCCAGCAGTTTCGGAAACAGGTGGTACCAAGAGACCCAGTACTTC
>TRBV6-5|TRBD2|many|TRBJ2-1
CASSSYLAGSSYNEQFF
TGTGCCAGCAGTTCCTACTTAGCGGGCAGCTCCTACAATGAGCAGTTCTTC
>TRBV18|TRBD2|few|TRBJ2-1
CASSPNPGLDYNEQFF
TGTGCCAGCTCACCAAATCCGGGACTAGACTACAATGAGCAGTTCTTC
>TRBV28|TRBD2|few|TRBJ2-5
CASGGTSGRTVRWSF
TGTGCCAGCGGCGGGACTAGCGGGCGCACCGTACGCTGGTCCTTC
>TRBV11-3|NA|many|TRBJ2-3
CASEGGTDTQYF
TGTGCCAGCGAAGGGGGCACAGATACGCAGTATTTT
>TRBV4-3|NA|NA|TRBJ2-6
CASSQVTAGANVLTF
TGCGCCAGCAGCCAAGTAACAGCTGGGGCCAACGTCCTGACTTTC
>TRBV6-5|TRBD2|NA|TRBJ2-1
CASSYSLVAGGSSYNEQFF
TGTGCCAGCAGTTACTCCTTGGTTGCGGGGGGTAGCTCCTACAATGAGCAGTTCTTC
>TRBV29-1|TRBD1|many|TRBJ2-1
CSANRGDYNEQFF
TGCAGTGCAAACAGGGGGGACTACAATGAGCAGTTCTTC
>TRBV20-1|TRBD1|few|TRBJ1-5
CSAAGTGGNQPQHF
TGCAGTGCAGCCGGGACAGGGGGCAATCAGCCCCAGCATTTT
>TRBV3-1|NA|NA|TRBJ1-6
CASESGSYNSPLHF
TGTGCCAGCGAGTCAGGGTCTTATAATTCACCCCTCCACTTT
>TRBV4-3|TRBD1|NA|TRBJ1-2
CASSLDRGGRHYGYTF
TGCGCCAGCAGCTTGGACAGGGGAGGCCGCCACTATGGCTACACCTTC
>TRBV29-1|NA|few|TRBJ2-7
CSVRESSYEQYF
TGCAGCGTCAGGGAAAGCTCCTACGAGCAGTACTTC
>TRBV4-2|TRBD2|many|TRBJ2-1
CASSQDSDGRASNEQFF
TGTGCCAGCAGCCAAGATTCGGACGGGAGGGCCTCCAATGAGCAGTTCTTC
>TRBV7-9|TRBD1|few|TRBJ2-7
CASSPYRDSTYEQYF
TGTGCCAGCAGCCCCTACCGGGACAGCACCTACGAGCAGTACTTC